The clone carrying this TCR beta chain was counted ten times or more. The antigen remains undetermined. This specimen comes from a study of T cell repertoires in cytomegalovirus infection. Trimming stripped 3 bases from V and 4 bases from J, with 17 bases between. The CDR3 consists of 16 residues. Germline V lookup: CDR1 SGHNT, CDR2 YENEEA. TCRdb itself ran the reads through MiXCR, one entry per CDR3 protein. The sample includes under 150,000 distinct CDR3 sequences, roughly a quarter of them seen just once. The TCR was taken from a human donor in good health (CMV status not recorded). Some clones in this sample may be carry-over from other donors' samples. The material sequenced was PBMCs, sequenced either directly or after in vitro stimulation (not recorded which). The V and J genes are TRBV11-3 and TRBJ2-3; the D gene is possibly TRBD2 (5 bases). The CDR3: CASSFTTRTGADTQYF. The CDR3 DNA sequence: TGTGCCAGCAGCTTCACCACCCGAACCGGGGCAGATACGCAGTATTTT.